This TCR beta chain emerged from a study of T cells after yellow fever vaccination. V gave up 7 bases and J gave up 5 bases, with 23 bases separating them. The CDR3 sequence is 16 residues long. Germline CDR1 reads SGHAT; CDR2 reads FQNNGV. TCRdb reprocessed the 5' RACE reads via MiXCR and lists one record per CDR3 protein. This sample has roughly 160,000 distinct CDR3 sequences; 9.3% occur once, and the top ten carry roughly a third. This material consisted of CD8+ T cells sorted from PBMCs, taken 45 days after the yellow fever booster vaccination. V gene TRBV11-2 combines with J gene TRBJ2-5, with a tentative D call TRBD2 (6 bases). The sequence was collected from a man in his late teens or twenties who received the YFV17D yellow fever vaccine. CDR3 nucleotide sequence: TGTGCCAGCAACCGCGGGGCCGGGGTGCCCAGGGAGACCCAGTACTTC. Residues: CASNRGAGVPRETQYF. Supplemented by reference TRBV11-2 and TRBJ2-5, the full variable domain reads EAGVAQSPRYKIIEKRQSVAFWCNPISGHATLYWYQQILGQGPKLLIQFQNNGVVDDSQLPKDRFSAERLKGVDSTLKIQPAKLEDSAVYLCASNRGAGVPRETQYFGPGTRLLVL.